The 7 T cell receptor beta chains in this list originate from one sample, sequenced in a study of PD-L1 blockade in urothelial cancer. TCRdb's table, derived via immunoSEQ multiplex PCR, lists solely in-frame clones and lacks some. The sample has more than 45,000 clones, roughly four fifths seen once. Time point given: pretreatment peripheral blood. Sequenced here: PBMCs, sampled around atezolizumab (anti-PD-L1) treatment. The receptors come from a man between 65 and 80 years old with urothelial cancer.

This clone turned up a few times. The chain has TRBV4-3 and TRBJ1-5; 7 bases align to TRBD1. CDR3 size: 16 residues. V gave up 0 bases and J gave up 4 bases; unmatched junction bases: 6. Germline loops: CDR1 LGHNA, CDR2 YSLEER. The CDR3 spells CASSQEAGGINQPQHF. The DNA for the CDR3 is TGCGCCAGCAGCCAAGAGGCAGGGGGGATTAATCAGCCCCAGCATTTT.

The chain joins TRBV7-6 to TRBJ2-7; 8 nucleotides match TRBD2. V lost 5 bases, J lost 4 bases, and 10 bases stayed unmatched. Germline loops: CDR1 SGHVS, CDR2 FNYEAQ. This CDR3 contains 15 residues. DNA of the CDR3: TGTGCCAGCAGCCGGGGAGCGGGAGAGGCGTACGAGCAGTACTTC. Translation gives CASSRGAGEAYEQYF.

The chain joins TRBV27 to TRBJ2-3; TRBD2 matches at 7 bases. CDR3 length: 13 amino acids. Germline V gives CDR1 MNHEY, CDR2 SMNVEV (reference sequence). V gave up 6 bases and J gave up 5 bases; unmatched junction bases: 5. The CDR3 region has the DNA TGTGCCAGCAGGGGGGGGTTGAGAGATACGCAGTATTTT. This sequence encodes CASRGGLRDTQYF.

A single count supports this clone. The V gene is TRBV2, the J gene TRBJ1-6; a possible D gene is TRBD1 (6 bases). The germline V gene encodes CDR1 SNHLY and CDR2 FYNNEI. The CDR3 runs to 15 residues. Deletions cut 6 bases from V and 10 bases from J, with 19 bases between. The CDR3 DNA sequence: TGTGCCAGCAGAGCGACAGGCACCGTTGGGTCACCCCTCCACTTT. Its protein product is CASRATGTVGSPLHF.

This clone was found a few times. The rearrangement uses TRBV19 and TRBJ2-7; 8 nucleotides line up with TRBD1. The CDR3 totals 13 residues. V dropped 6 bases and J dropped 3; count of bases not matched to a gene: 4. Germline V gene lookup returns CDR1 LNHDA and CDR2 SQIVND (reference sequence). CDR3 region: CASSPDRVYEQYF. As DNA, the CDR3 is TGTGCCAGTAGCCCGGACAGGGTCTACGAGCAGTACTTC.

The chain employs TRBV12-5 and TRBJ2-5; D remains unclear. Germline values: CDR1 LGHNT, CDR2 FRNRAP. The germline V and J ends were trimmed by 6 bases and 4 bases, with 9 bases remaining between them. The CDR3 runs 12 residues. The CDR3 sequence: CASGPYPETQYF. Here the CDR3 DNA reads TGTGCTAGTGGGCCCTACCCAGAGACCCAGTACTTC.

This clone occurred once. This chain links TRBV2 with TRBJ2-1; TRBD2 aligns across 10 bases. J gave up 14 bases and V 4 bases, and 11 bases lay outside the gene matches. The CDR3 extends over 14 amino acids. Germline CDR1 SNHLY, CDR2 FYNNEI. CDR3 sequence reads: CASSGRIAGGPEFF. The CDR3 DNA reads as TGTGCCAGCAGTGGAAGGATAGCGGGGGGACCTGAGTTCTTC.